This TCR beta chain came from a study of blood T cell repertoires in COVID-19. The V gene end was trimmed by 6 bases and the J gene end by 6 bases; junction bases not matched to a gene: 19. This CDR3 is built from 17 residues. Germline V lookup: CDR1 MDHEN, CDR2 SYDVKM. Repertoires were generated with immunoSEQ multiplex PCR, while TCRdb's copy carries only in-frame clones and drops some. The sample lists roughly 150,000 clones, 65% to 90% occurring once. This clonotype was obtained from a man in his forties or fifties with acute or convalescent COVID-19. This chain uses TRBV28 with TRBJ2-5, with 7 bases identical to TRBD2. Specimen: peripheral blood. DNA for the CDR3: TGTGCCAGCAGCCCGCCCCTTAGTGCGGGAGAATTGAAGACCCAGTACTTC. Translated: CASSPPLSAGELKTQYF.